Shown below are 29 T cell receptor beta chains from a single sample sequenced in a study of T cell changes during pregnancy in multiple sclerosis. Clones were sequenced by immunoSEQ multiplex PCR, and TCRdb holds only the in-frame ones, with some missing. The repertoire holds 40,000 or so clones, around 92% seen once, with 12% in the top ten. The source material was CD8+ T cells from peripheral blood mononuclear cells, sampled after pregnancy. The receptors shown here come from a female donor with multiple sclerosis, enrolled in a pregnancy study.

The chain uses TRBV19 and TRBJ2-5; the match to TRBD1 covers 7 bases. V was pared by 4 bases and J by 0 bases, with 2 bases of the junction left unmatched. Looked up from germline, CDR1 is LNHDA and CDR2 is SQIVND (reference sequence). This CDR3 is built from 14 residues. CDR3 in DNA: TGTGCCAGTAGTAAGACAGGGAACCAAGAGACCCAGTACTTC. This codes for CASSKTGNQETQYF.

This chain links TRBV27 with TRBJ2-1; tentatively, D is TRBD2 (6 bases). Germline loops: CDR1 MNHEY, CDR2 SMNVEV (reference sequence). V lost 7 bases, J lost 8 bases, and 9 bases lay in between. The CDR3 loop spans 11 amino acids. The DNA for the CDR3 is TGTGCCAGCATTCCTAGCGATGAGCAGTTCTTC. The encoded protein is CASIPSDEQFF.

This clone has only one observation. The genes are TRBV28 and TRBJ1-1, with 11 bases lining up with TRBD1. This CDR3 contains 16 residues. The germline V gene has CDR1 MDHEN and CDR2 SYDVKM. The V and J ends lost 7 bases and 7 bases, in that order; junction bases with no gene match: 14. The CDR3 protein is CASNTKGGQGANEAFF. In DNA form, the CDR3 reads TGTGCCAGCAACACTAAGGGAGGACAGGGGGCAAATGAAGCTTTCTTT.

The chain employs TRBV2 and TRBJ2-7; 16 bases line up with TRBD2. This CDR3 spans 16 amino acids. Germline V gene lookup returns CDR1 SNHLY and CDR2 FYNNEI. The ends lost 3 bases at V and 8 bases at J; junction bases unmatched: 7. This CDR3 is CASSESGLAGGGQQYF. The DNA of the CDR3 is TGTGCCAGCAGTGAGTCGGGACTAGCGGGAGGGGGTCAGCAGTACTTC.

In this sample, this clone turned up once. The gene calls are TRBV9 and TRBJ1-4; tentative D call: TRBD1 (6 bases). Germline CDR1 and CDR2: SGDLS and YYNGEE. The V gene lost 4 bases and the J gene lost 6 bases, with 16 bases spanning the gap. The CDR3 is 15 residues long. For the CDR3, the DNA is TGTGCCAGCAGCCCGGCGGGGGGGGCTTATGAAAAACTGTTTTTT. This codes for CASSPAGGAYEKLFF.

This clone was counted once. V and J are TRBV5-5 and TRBJ2-7, with 7 bases aligning to TRBD1. The V gene's germline CDR1 is SGHKS and CDR2 YYEKEE (reference sequence). V trimming: 6 bases; J trimming: 5 bases; junction bases outside the gene matches: 5. The CDR3 extends over 12 amino acids. The CDR3 protein is CASNDRVDEQYF. The CDR3 DNA reads TGTGCCAGCAACGACAGGGTAGACGAGCAGTACTTC.

CDR3 nucleotides: TGTGCCAGCAGCCTCCGACTAGCGGGATTCTACAATGAGCAGTTCTTC. It codes for CASSLRLAGFYNEQFF. V is TRBV11-2 and J is TRBJ2-1, with 11 bases aligning to TRBD2. Unmatched junction bases numbered 6, after V lost 5 bases and J lost 3 bases. The germline V gene has CDR1 SGHAT and CDR2 FQNNGV. The CDR3 runs to 16 residues.

This chain joins TRBV27 and TRBJ2-2, with 13 positions matching TRBD2. The CDR3 runs to 15 residues. Germline trimming cut 6 bases from V and 11 bases from J; bases unmatched to any gene: 9. From germline, CDR1 is MNHEY and CDR2 SMNVEV (reference sequence). Here the CDR3 reads CASSIMTSGRLELFF. Here the CDR3 DNA reads TGTGCCAGCAGCATTATGACTAGCGGGAGGTTAGAGCTGTTTTTT.

For this clone: Within the sample, other DNA sequences also encode this same CDR3. The V gene is TRBV9, the J gene TRBJ2-2; D gene unclear. This CDR3 spans 12 amino acids. V gave up 0 bases and J gave up 8 bases, with 5 bases separating them. Germline lookup yields CDR1 SGDLS and CDR2 YYNGEE. Written as DNA, the CDR3 is TGTGCCAGCAGCGTAGCAGTTGGGGAGCTGTTTTTT. Its translation: CASSVAVGELFF.

The J gene is TRBJ1-6, the V gene TRBV5-1; 8 bases are a match to TRBD1. J lost 6 bases, V lost 4 bases, and 21 bases had no gene match. The CDR3 is 20 residues long. Germline V gene lookup returns CDR1 SGHRS and CDR2 YFSETQ. The CDR3 spells CASSPEGPPDREEGNSPLHF. DNA of the CDR3: TGCGCCAGCAGCCCGGAGGGTCCGCCGGACAGGGAAGAAGGTAATTCACCCCTCCACTTT.

This chain joins TRBV4-1 and TRBJ1-6; D is ambiguous. Germline V gene data show CDR1 as MGHRA and CDR2 as YSYEKL. The CDR3 consists of 16 residues. Trimming took off 2 bases at V and 7 bases at J, with 15 bases between the two ends. The CDR3 DNA reads TGCGCCAGCAGCCAACTCCGGGATAGCAAGAATTCACCCCTCCACTTT. Its translation is CASSQLRDSKNSPLHF.

The rearrangement joins TRBV21-1 to TRBJ1-3; the D call TRBD1 from the table was never checked on the DNA. TRBV21-1 is a documented pseudogene. This CDR3 spans 16 amino acids. The CDR3 loop is CASSIFDRGCGNTIYF. CDR3 bases: TGTGCCAGCAGCATCTTTGACAGGGGCTGCGGAAACACCATATATTTT.

The gene calls are TRBV11-2 and TRBJ2-7, with TRBD2 matching over 9 bases. V was clipped by 4 bases and J by 7 bases; unmatched bases: 14. CDR1 SGHAT and CDR2 FQNNGV come from the germline V gene. The CDR3 is 16 amino acids. CDR3 amino acids: CASSSSPVAGAKEQYF. CDR3 nucleotide sequence: TGTGCCAGCAGCTCCTCCCCGGTAGCGGGAGCAAAAGAGCAGTACTTC.

The chain has TRBV5-4 and TRBJ2-3, with 8 bases fitting TRBD2. The CDR3 runs to 15 residues. The germline CDR1 and CDR2 sequences are SGHNT and YYREEE (reference sequence). J gave up 0 bases and V 1 base, and 1 base lay outside the gene matches. CDR3 sequence reads: CASSLKRESTDTQYF. The DNA for the CDR3 is TGTGCCAGCAGCTTGAAGCGGGAGAGCACAGATACGCAGTATTTT.

The chain links TRBV5-6 to TRBJ1-4; D call uncertain. The germline V and J ends were trimmed by 3 bases and 7 bases, with 7 bases remaining between them. The CDR3 consists of 12 residues. The V gene's germline CDR1 is SGHDT and CDR2 YYEEEE. The CDR3 sequence is CASSSISEKLFF. DNA of the CDR3: TGTGCCAGCAGCTCCATTAGTGAAAAACTGTTTTTT.

The chain joins TRBV29-1 to TRBJ1-1, with D tentatively TRBD1 (5 bases). The CDR3 runs 13 residues. Germline CDR1 is SQVTM and CDR2 is ANQGSEA. V was shortened by 4 bases and J by 2 bases, with 11 bases between the two germline ends. CDR3 loop: CSVVQGSNTEAFF. CDR3 nucleotides: TGCAGCGTTGTTCAGGGATCAAACACTGAAGCTTTCTTT.

V and J are TRBV9 and TRBJ2-7, with TRBD2 identical over 8 bases. The CDR3 contains 16 residues. Per germline, CDR1 SGDLS and CDR2 YYNGEE. V shed 0 bases, J shed 5 bases, and the junction held 10 bases outside the gene matches. CDR3 DNA sequence: TGTGCCAGCAGCGTAGCGGGAGGGCTACTTGGGAACGAGCAGTACTTC. Encoded protein: CASSVAGGLLGNEQYF. The whole variable domain, filled in from reference TRBV9 and TRBJ2-7, reads DSGVTQTPKHLITATGQRVTLRCSPRSGDLSVYWYQQSLDQGLQFLIQYYNGEERAKGNILERFSAQQFPDLHSELNLSSLELGDSALYFCASSVAGGLLGNEQYFGPGTRLTVT.

This chain links TRBV2 with TRBJ2-4, with 12 nucleotides matching TRBD2. V shed 6 bases and J 0 bases; nucleotides not matched to a gene: 9. The CDR3 has 18 amino acids. Looked up from germline, CDR1 is SNHLY and CDR2 is FYNNEI. The CDR3 DNA sequence: TGTGCCAGCAGACTGACTAGCGGGGGATCATTAGCCAAAAACATTCAGTACTTC. Its translation is CASRLTSGGSLAKNIQYF.

The chain employs TRBV7-2 and TRBJ2-2; TRBD1 matches at 8 bases. V trimming: 5 bases; J trimming: 3 bases; junction bases outside the gene matches: 17. Germline loops: CDR1 SGHTA, CDR2 FQGNSA. The CDR3 extends over 19 amino acids. CDR3 coding DNA: TGTGCCAGCAGCCCGGAAGGTCAGGGGGCCTACTCTTACACCGGGGAGCTGTTTTTT. It specifies CASSPEGQGAYSYTGELFF.

The V and J genes are TRBV7-9 and TRBJ2-2; perhaps TRBD1 as D (6 bases). V was trimmed by 5 bases and J by 6 bases, leaving 10 bases between them. CDR3 length equals 13 residues. Germline V gene sequence: CDR1 SEHNR, CDR2 FQNEAQ (reference sequence). The CDR3 DNA is TGTGCCAGCAGCCGTACAGGGTCCGGGGAGCTGTTTTTT. This encodes CASSRTGSGELFF.

The chain is built from TRBV28 and TRBJ1-4, with D perhaps matching TRBD1 (5 bases). The ends were cut back, 8 bases at V and 4 bases at J, with 11 bases in the middle. In germline, CDR1 is MDHEN, CDR2 SYDVKM. The CDR3 is 13 amino acids. CDR3 nucleotide sequence: TGTGCCAGCGTAACAGGCGTTAATGAAAAACTGTTTTTT. Protein product: CASVTGVNEKLFF. Complete variable domain (other parts from reference TRBV28 and TRBJ1-4): DVKVTQSSRYLVKRTGEKVFLECVQDMDHENMFWYRQDPGLGLRLIYFSYDVKMKEKGDIPEGYSVSREKKERFSLILESASTNQTSMYLCASVTGVNEKLFFGSGTQLSVL.

This chain connects TRBV7-3 to TRBJ2-1; perhaps TRBD2 as D (6 bases). Germline V gives CDR1 SGHTA, CDR2 FQGTGA. The CDR3 spans 18 residues. The V end was cut by 2 bases, the J end by 5 bases, with 22 bases between. The CDR3 reads CASSLHPFPGVYDNEQFF. CDR3 nucleotide sequence: TGTGCCAGCAGCTTACATCCCTTCCCGGGAGTATATGACAATGAGCAGTTCTTC.

The chain couples TRBV7-6 to TRBJ2-3; 8 nucleotides match TRBD2. The CDR3 contains 16 residues. CDR1 is SGHVS, CDR2 FNYEAQ, per germline. V shed 1 base and J 3 bases; nucleotides not matched to a gene: 6. CDR3 nucleotide sequence: TGTGCCAGCAGCTTAGTGACTAGCGTCAAAACAGATACGCAGTATTTT. This encodes CASSLVTSVKTDTQYF.

As DNA, the CDR3 is TGTGCCAGCAGTGAAGCTCGAGTGTCCTACAATGAGCAGTTCTTC. It codes for CASSEARVSYNEQFF. This sequence joins TRBV2 and TRBJ2-1; D is ambiguous. The CDR3 is 15 amino acids. Trimming pared 0 bases from V and 1 base from J, leaving 7 bases between. Per the germline V gene, CDR1 is SNHLY and CDR2 is FYNNEI.

The chain carries TRBV2 and TRBJ2-1; no clear D gene. V shed 7 bases and J shed 3 bases, with 4 bases lying between them. The V gene's germline CDR1 is SNHLY and CDR2 FYNNEI. This CDR3 is built from 11 residues. Written as DNA, the CDR3 is TGTGCCAGCACCTACTACAATGAGCAGTTCTTC. Translation: CASTYYNEQFF.

The chain combines TRBV6-5 with TRBJ1-1; no reliable D call. Trimming stripped 4 bases from V and 2 bases from J, with 8 bases between. This CDR3 is built from 13 residues. Germline V lookup: CDR1 MNHEY, CDR2 SVGAGI. The CDR3 bases are TGTGCCAGCAGTTTGACACGAAACACTGAAGCTTTCTTT. It is translated as CASSLTRNTEAFF.

V gene TRBV6-7 combines with J gene TRBJ2-1, with 10 bases identical to TRBD2. TRBV6-7 is designated an ORF whose function remains uncertain. This CDR3 has 15 residues. V lost 5 bases to trimming and J lost 2 bases; unmatched junction nucleotides: 3. The CDR3, as DNA: TGTGCCAGCAGTGCACTAGCGGGGACCTACAATGAGCAGTTCTTC. Translating gives CASSALAGTYNEQFF.

The V and J genes are TRBV9 and TRBJ2-2; D remains ambiguous. CDR3 length: 12 amino acids. Trimming pared 6 bases from V and 0 bases from J, leaving 3 bases between. CDR1 is SGDLS and CDR2 is YYNGEE in the germline V gene. In DNA form, the CDR3 reads TGTGCCAGCAAGCCGAACACCGGGGAGCTGTTTTTT. Its protein product is CASKPNTGELFF.

This chain joins TRBV7-6 and TRBJ2-2; 10 bases line up with TRBD1. V shed 2 bases, J shed 4 bases, and the junction held 10 bases outside the gene matches. Germline loops: CDR1 SGHVS, CDR2 FNYEAQ. This CDR3 is built from 18 residues. The CDR3 nucleotides read TGTGCCAGCAGCTTAATTGCCGGACAGGGGGTGGGCACCGGGGAGCTGTTTTTT. This gives the protein CASSLIAGQGVGTGELFF.